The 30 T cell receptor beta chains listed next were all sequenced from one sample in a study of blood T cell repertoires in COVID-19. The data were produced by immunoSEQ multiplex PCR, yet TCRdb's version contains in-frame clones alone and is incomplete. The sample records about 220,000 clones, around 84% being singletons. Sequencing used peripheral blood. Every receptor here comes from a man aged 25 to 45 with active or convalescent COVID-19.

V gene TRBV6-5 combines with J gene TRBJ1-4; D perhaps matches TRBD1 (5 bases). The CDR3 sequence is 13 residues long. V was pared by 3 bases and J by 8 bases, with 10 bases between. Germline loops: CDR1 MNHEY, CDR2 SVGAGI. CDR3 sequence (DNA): TGTGCCAGCAGTTATGGGCGGGGCGAAAAACTGTTTTTT. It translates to CASSYGRGEKLFF.

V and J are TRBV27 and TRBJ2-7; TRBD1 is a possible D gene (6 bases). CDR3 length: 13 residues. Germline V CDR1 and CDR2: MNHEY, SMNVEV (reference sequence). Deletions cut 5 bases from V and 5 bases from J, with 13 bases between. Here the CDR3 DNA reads TGTGCCAGCAGTAATAGCAGGGGCCACGAGCAGTACTTC. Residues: CASSNSRGHEQYF.

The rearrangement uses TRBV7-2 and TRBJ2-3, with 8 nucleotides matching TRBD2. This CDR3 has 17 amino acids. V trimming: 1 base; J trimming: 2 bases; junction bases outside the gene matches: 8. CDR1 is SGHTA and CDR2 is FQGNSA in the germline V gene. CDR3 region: CASSLVGSGDPTDTQYF. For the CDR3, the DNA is TGTGCCAGCAGCTTAGTTGGTAGCGGGGACCCCACAGATACGCAGTATTTT.

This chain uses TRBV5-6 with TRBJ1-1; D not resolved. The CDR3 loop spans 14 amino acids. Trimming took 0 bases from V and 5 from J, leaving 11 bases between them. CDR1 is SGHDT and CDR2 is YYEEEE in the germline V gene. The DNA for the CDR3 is TGTGCCAGCAGCTTGGAAGCTCCGAGGACTGAAGCTTTCTTT. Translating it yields CASSLEAPRTEAFF.

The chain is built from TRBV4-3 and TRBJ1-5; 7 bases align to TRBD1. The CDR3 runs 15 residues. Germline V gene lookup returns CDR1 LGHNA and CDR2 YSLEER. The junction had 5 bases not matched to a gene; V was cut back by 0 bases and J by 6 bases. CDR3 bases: TGCGCCAGCAGCCAAGAAGGGGGCGCAGGTCAGCCCCAGCATTTT. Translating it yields CASSQEGGAGQPQHF.

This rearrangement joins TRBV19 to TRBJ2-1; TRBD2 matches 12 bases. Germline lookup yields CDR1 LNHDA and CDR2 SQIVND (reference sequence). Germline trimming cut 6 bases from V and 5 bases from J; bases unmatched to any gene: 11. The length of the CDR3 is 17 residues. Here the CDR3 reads CASRRLAGDPNHNEQFF. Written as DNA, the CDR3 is TGTGCCAGTAGAAGACTAGCGGGAGACCCAAACCACAATGAGCAGTTCTTC.

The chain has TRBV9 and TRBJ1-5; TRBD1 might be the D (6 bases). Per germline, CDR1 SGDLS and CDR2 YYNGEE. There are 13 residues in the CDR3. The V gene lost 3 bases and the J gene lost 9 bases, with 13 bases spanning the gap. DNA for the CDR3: TGTGCCAGCAGCGCCAACAGGGACCGGCCCCAGCATTTT. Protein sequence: CASSANRDRPQHF. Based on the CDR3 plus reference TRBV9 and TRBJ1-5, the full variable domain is DSGVTQTPKHLITATGQRVTLRCSPRSGDLSVYWYQQSLDQGLQFLIQYYNGEERAKGNILERFSAQQFPDLHSELNLSSLELGDSALYFCASSANRDRPQHFGDGTRLSIL.

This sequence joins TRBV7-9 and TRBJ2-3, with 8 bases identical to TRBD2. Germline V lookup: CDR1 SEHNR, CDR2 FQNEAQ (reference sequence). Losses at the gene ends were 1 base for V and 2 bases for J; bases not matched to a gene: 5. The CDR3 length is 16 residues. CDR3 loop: CASSLGSLAVTDTQYF. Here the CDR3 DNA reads TGTGCCAGCAGCTTAGGATCACTAGCGGTCACAGATACGCAGTATTTT.

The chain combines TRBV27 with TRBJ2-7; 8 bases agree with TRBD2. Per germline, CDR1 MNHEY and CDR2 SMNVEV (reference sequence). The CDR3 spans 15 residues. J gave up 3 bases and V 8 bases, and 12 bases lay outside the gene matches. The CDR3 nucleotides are TGTGCCAGCGGGTGGGTCACAGCGGGAGTCTACGAGCAGTACTTC. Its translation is CASGWVTAGVYEQYF.

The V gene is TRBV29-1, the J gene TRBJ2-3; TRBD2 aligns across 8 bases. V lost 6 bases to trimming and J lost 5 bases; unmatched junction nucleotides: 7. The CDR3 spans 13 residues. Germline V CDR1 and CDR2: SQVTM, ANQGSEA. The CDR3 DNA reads TGCAGCGTAGCGGGACTAGTAATAGATACGCAGTATTTT. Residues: CSVAGLVIDTQYF.

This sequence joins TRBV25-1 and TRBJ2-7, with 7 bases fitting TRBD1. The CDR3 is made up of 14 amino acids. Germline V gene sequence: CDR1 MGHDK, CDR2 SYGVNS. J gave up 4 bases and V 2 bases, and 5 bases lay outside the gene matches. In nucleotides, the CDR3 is TGTGCCAGCAGTGAACCGGGACAGCTATACGAGCAGTACTTC. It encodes CASSEPGQLYEQYF.

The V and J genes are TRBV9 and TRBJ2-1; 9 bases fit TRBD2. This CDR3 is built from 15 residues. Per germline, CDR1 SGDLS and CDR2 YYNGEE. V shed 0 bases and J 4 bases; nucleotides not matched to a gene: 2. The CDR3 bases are TGTGCCAGCAGCGTAGGACTAGCGGTATACAATGAGCAGTTCTTC. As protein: CASSVGLAVYNEQFF.

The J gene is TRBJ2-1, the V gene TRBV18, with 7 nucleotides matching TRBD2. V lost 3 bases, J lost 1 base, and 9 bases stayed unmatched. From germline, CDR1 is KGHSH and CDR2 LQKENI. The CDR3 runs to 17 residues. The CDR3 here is CASSPPGGGPSYNEQFF. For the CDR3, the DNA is TGTGCCAGCTCACCCCCAGGCGGGGGTCCTTCCTACAATGAGCAGTTCTTC.

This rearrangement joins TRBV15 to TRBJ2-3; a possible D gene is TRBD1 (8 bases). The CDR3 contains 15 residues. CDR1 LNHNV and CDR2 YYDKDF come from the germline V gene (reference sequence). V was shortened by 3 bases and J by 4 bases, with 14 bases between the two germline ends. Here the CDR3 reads CATSSNRGGADTQYF. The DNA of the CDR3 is TGTGCCACCAGCAGCAACAGGGGGGGGGCAGATACGCAGTATTTT.

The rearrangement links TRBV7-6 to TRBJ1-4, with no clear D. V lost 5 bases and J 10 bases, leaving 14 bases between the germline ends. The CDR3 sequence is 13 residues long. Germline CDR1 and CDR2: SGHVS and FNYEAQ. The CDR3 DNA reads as TGTGCCAGCAGCCCGGGAGTCGATCCAAAACTGTTTTTT. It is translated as CASSPGVDPKLFF.

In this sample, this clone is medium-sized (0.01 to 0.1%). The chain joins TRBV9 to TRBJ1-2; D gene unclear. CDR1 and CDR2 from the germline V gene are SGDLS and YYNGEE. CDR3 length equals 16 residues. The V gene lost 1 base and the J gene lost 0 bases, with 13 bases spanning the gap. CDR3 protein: CASSVFSSGANYGYTF. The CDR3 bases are TGTGCCAGCAGCGTATTCTCCTCGGGTGCTAACTATGGCTACACCTTC.

The CDR3 loop is CASSLVVAAHLGDEQFF. CDR3 sequence (DNA): TGTGCCAGCAGTTTAGTTGTAGCGGCCCACCTGGGGGATGAGCAGTTCTTC. The chain employs TRBV27 and TRBJ2-1; TRBD2 is a possible D gene (6 bases). Germline lookup yields CDR1 MNHEY and CDR2 SMNVEV (reference sequence). V was cut by 2 bases and J by 8 bases, with 22 bases left in between. The CDR3 runs 17 residues.

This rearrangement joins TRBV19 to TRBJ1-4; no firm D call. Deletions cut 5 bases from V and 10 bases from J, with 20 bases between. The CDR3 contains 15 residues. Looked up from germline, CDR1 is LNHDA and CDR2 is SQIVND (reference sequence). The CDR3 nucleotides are TGTGCCAGTAGTGCCCCGACACTAGAGAGCCGAAAACTGTTTTTT. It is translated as CASSAPTLESRKLFF.

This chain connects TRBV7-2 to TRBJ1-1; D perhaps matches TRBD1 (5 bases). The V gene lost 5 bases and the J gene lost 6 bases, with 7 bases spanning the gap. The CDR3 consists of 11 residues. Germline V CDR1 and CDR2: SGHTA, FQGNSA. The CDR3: CASSPRAEAFF. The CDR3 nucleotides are TGTGCCAGCAGCCCCAGGGCTGAAGCTTTCTTT.

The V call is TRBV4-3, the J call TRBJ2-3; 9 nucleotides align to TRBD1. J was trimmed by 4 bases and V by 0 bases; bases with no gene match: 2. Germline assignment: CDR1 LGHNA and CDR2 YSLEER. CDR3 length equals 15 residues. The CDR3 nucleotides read TGCGCCAGCAGCCAAGAGGGACAGGGTTCAGATACGCAGTATTTT. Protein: CASSQEGQGSDTQYF.

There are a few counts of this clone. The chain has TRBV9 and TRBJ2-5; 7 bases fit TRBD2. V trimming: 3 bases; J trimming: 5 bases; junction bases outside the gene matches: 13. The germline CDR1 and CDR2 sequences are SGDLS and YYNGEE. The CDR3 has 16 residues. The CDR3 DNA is TGTGCCAGCAGCGGCTCTAGCGGACGTTCGGGGGAGACCCAGTACTTC. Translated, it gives CASSGSSGRSGETQYF.

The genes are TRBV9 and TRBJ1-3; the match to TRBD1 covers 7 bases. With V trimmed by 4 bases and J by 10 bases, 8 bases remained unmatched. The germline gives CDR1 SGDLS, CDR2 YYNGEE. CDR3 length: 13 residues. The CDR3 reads CASSPRGAKTIYF. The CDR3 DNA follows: TGTGCCAGCAGCCCCAGGGGGGCCAAGACCATATATTTT. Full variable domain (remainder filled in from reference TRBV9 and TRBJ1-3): DSGVTQTPKHLITATGQRVTLRCSPRSGDLSVYWYQQSLDQGLQFLIQYYNGEERAKGNILERFSAQQFPDLHSELNLSSLELGDSALYFCASSPRGAKTIYFGEGSWLTVV.

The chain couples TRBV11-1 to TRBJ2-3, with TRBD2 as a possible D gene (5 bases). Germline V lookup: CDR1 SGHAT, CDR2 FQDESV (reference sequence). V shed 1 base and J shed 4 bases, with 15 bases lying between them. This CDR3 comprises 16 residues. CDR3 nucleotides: TGTGCCAGCAGCTTAGATTTGGCTAGCTGGGCAGATACGCAGTATTTT. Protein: CASSLDLASWADTQYF.

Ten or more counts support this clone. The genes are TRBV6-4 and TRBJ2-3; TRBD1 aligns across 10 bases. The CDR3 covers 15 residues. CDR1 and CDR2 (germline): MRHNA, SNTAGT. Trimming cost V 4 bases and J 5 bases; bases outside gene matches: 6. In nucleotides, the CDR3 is TGTGCCAGCAGTGTGGGACAGGGGACCGGAGATACGCAGTATTTT. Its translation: CASSVGQGTGDTQYF.

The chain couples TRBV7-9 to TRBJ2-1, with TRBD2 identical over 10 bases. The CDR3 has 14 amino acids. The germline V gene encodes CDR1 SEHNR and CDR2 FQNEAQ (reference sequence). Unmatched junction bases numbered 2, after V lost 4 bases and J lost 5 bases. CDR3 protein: CASSSGLANNEQFF. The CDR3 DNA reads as TGTGCCAGCAGCTCGGGACTAGCGAACAATGAGCAGTTCTTC.

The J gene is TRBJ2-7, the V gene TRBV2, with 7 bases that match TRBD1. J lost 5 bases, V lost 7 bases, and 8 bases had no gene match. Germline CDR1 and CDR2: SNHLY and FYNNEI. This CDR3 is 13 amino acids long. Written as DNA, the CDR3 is TGTGCCAGCAATCGACAGGGAAAAAACGAGCAGTACTTC. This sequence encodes CASNRQGKNEQYF.

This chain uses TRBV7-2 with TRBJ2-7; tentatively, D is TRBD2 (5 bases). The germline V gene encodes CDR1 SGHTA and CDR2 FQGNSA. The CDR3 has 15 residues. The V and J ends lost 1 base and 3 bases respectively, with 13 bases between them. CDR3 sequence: CASSLVPSLGYEQYF. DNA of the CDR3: TGTGCCAGCAGCTTAGTCCCTAGCTTAGGCTACGAGCAGTACTTC. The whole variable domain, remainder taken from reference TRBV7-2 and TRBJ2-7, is GAGVSQSPSNKVTEKGKDVELRCDPISGHTALYWYRQSLGQGLEFLIYFQGNSAPDKSGLPSDRFSAERTGGSVSTLTIQRTQQEDSAVYLCASSLVPSLGYEQYFGPGTRLTVT.

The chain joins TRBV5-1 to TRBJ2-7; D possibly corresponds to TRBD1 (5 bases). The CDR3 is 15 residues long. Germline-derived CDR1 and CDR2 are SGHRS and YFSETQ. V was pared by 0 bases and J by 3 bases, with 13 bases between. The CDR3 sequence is CASSLVAGWVYEQYF. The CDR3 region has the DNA TGCGCCAGCAGCTTGGTTGCAGGGTGGGTCTACGAGCAGTACTTC. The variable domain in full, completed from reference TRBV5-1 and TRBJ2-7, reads KAGVTQTPRYLIKTRGQQVTLSCSPISGHRSVSWYQQTPGQGLQFLFEYFSETQRNKGNFPGRFSGRQFSNSRSEMNVSTLELGDSALYLCASSLVAGWVYEQYFGPGTRLTVT.

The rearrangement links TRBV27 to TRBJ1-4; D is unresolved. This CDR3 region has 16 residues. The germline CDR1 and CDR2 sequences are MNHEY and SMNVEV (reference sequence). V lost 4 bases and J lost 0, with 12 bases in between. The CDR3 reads CASSSRRSATNEKLFF. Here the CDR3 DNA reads TGTGCCAGCAGTTCGAGGAGATCTGCAACTAATGAAAAACTGTTTTTT.

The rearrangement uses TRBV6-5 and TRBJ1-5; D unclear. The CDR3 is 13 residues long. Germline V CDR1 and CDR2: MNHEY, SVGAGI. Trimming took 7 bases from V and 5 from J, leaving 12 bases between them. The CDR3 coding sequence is TGTGCCAGCAACCGGGGTAGGGATCAGCCCCAGCATTTT. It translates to CASNRGRDQPQHF.